Below are 2 T cell receptor beta chains sequenced from a single sample in a study of blood T cell repertoires in COVID-19. The assay was immunoSEQ multiplex PCR, and TCRdb's table has in-frame clones only and misses some. The sample yields about 97,000 clones, around 88% seen once. The sequenced sample consisted of peripheral blood. These receptors all come from a man in his fifties with COVID-19, enrolled during active disease.

The CDR3 bases are TGTGCCAGCAGTACGACAGGGGGCGGCTACACCTTC. It translates to CASSTTGGGYTF. This chain joins TRBV6-5 and TRBJ1-2, with 10 bases aligning to TRBD1. V gave up 5 bases and J gave up 8 bases; unmatched junction bases: 2. The germline gives CDR1 MNHEY, CDR2 SVGAGI. CDR3 length equals 12 residues.

The V and J genes are TRBV7-2 and TRBJ1-4; D is ambiguous. Germline loops: CDR1 SGHTA, CDR2 FQGNSA. The CDR3 sequence is 14 residues long. V was pared by 4 bases and J by 8 bases, with 14 bases between. The CDR3 loop reads CASSSHSVVEKLFF. CDR3 nucleotides: TGTGCCAGCAGCTCTCACTCCGTGGTCGAAAAACTGTTTTTT.